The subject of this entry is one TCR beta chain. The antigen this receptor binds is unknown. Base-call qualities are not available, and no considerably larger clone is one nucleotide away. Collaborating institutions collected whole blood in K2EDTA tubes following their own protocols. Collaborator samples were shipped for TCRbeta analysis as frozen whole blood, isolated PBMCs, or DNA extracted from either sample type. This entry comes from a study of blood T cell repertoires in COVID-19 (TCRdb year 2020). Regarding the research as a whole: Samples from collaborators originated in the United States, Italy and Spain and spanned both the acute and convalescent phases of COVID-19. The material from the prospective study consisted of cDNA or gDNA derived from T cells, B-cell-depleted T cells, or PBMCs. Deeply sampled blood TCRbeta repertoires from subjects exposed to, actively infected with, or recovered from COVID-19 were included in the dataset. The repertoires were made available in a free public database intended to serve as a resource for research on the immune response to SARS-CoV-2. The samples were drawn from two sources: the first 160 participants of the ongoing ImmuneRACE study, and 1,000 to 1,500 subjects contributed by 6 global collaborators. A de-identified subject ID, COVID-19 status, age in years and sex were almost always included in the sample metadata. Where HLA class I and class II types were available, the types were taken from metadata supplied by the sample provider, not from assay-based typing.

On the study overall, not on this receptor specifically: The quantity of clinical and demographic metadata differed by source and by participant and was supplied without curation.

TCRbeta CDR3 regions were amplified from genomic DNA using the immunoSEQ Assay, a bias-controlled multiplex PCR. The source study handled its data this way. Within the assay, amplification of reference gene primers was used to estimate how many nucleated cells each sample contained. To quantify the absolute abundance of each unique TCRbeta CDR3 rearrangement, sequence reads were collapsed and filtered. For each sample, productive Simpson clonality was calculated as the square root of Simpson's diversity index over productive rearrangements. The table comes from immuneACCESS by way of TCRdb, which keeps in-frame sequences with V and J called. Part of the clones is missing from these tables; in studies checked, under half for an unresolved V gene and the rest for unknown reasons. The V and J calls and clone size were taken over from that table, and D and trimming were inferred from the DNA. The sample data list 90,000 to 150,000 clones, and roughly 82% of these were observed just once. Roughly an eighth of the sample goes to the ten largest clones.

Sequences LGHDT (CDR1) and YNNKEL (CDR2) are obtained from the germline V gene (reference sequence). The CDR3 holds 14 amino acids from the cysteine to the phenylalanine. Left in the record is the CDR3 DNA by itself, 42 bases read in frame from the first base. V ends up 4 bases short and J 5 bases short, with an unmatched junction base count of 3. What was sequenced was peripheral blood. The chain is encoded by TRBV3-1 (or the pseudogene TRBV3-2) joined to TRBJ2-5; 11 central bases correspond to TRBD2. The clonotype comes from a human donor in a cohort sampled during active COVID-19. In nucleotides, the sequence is TGTGCCAGCAGCCCTAGCGGGGGGTGGGAGACCCAGTACTTC. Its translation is CASSPSGGWETQYF.